This entry lists 5 T cell receptor beta chains sequenced from one sample in a study of blood T cell repertoires in COVID-19 (dated by TCRdb to 2018 to 2020). Library creation used the immunoSEQ multiplex PCR assay. TCRdb re-hosts the immuneACCESS table, in-frame sequences only. Its copies lack some clones; in the studies checked, an unresolved V gene accounts for under half of them, and the cause for the rest is not known. The sample contains roughly 260,000 clones, about 80% of them found a single time. The ten largest account for more than 4.5% of the sample. The source material was peripheral blood. Receptors were obtained from an elderly woman with active or convalescent COVID-19.

The chain links TRBV5-6 to TRBJ2-2, with 8 nucleotides matching TRBD1. In germline, CDR1 is SGHDT, CDR2 YYEEEE. Unmatched junction bases numbered 5, after V lost 4 bases and J lost 6 bases. The CDR3 contains 14 residues. The CDR3, as DNA: TGTGCCAGCAGCAGATGGACAGGGTCCGGGGAGCTGTTTTTT. Protein sequence: CASSRWTGSGELFF. Drawing the rest from reference TRBV5-6 and TRBJ2-2, the complete variable domain is DAGVTQSPTHLIKTRGQQVTLRCSPKSGHDTVSWYQQALGQGPQFIFQYYEEEERQRGNFPDRFSGHQFPNYSSELNVNALLLGDSALYLCASSRWTGSGELFFGEGSRLTVL.

V gene TRBV6-5 combines with J gene TRBJ2-7; possibly TRBD1 for D (6 bases). V was cut by 5 bases and J by 4 bases, with 9 bases left in between. CDR3 length: 12 residues. Per germline, CDR1 MNHEY and CDR2 SVGAGI. In DNA form, the CDR3 reads TGTGCCAGCAGTCTTACAGGGTACGAGCAGTACTTC. It translates to CASSLTGYEQYF.

This clone was found a few times. This chain joins TRBV11-2 and TRBJ1-4; D is uncertain. The CDR3 is made up of 12 amino acids. The germline V gene has CDR1 SGHAT and CDR2 FQNNGV. Trimming stripped 4 bases from V and 7 bases from J, with 7 bases between. CDR3 sequence reads: CASSSLSEKLFF. CDR3 in DNA: TGTGCCAGCAGCTCTCTGTCTGAAAAACTGTTTTTT.

The chain uses TRBV5-4 and TRBJ1-6; TRBD1 might be the D (5 bases). Between the trimmed V and J ends, which lost 0 bases and 10 bases, there was a span of 14 bases. Germline lookup yields CDR1 SGHNT and CDR2 YYREEE (reference sequence). The CDR3 loop spans 15 amino acids. Here the CDR3 reads CASSLAGQGGSPLHF. CDR3 sequence (DNA): TGTGCCAGCAGCTTGGCCGGGCAGGGTGGATCACCCCTCCACTTT.

J is TRBJ2-2 and V is TRBV4-2; tentative D call: TRBD2 (6 bases). Trimming removed 2 bases at V and 5 bases at J, with 9 bases between. Per the germline V gene, CDR1 is LGHNA and CDR2 is YNFKEQ. This CDR3 contains 14 residues. CDR3 nucleotides: TGTGCCAGCAGCCAACCTGCGGGGACCGGGGAGCTGTTTTTT. This translates into CASSQPAGTGELFF.